These 20 T cell receptor beta chains originate from one sample sequenced in a study of CD8+CD57+ T cells in acquired aplastic anemia. TCR beta VDJ combinations and CDR3 sequences were profiled from genomic DNA. TCRdb re-called the reads with MiXCR, one entry per CDR3 protein. Seen here are 250,000 to 350,000 distinct CDR3 sequences, 55% to 60% observed once, and the top ten hold under 8.5%. The sample comprised sorted CD4+, CD8+, or CD8+CD57+ T cells (not recorded which) from PBMCs. The receptor source for this set is a human donor with severe aplastic anemia or a healthy control (not recorded which).

V is TRBV7-2 and J is TRBJ1-5, with D maybe TRBD1 (6 bases). Germline values: CDR1 SGHTA, CDR2 FQGNSA. CDR3 size: 14 residues. Trimming left V 4 bases short and J 6 bases short, with 13 bases between. The CDR3 coding sequence is TGTGCCAGCAGCTCCCCGACAGGCCGTCAGCCCCAGCATTTT. Amino acid sequence: CASSSPTGRQPQHF.

The rearrangement uses TRBV29-1 and TRBJ1-2; D not resolved. Germline V lookup: CDR1 SQVTM, CDR2 ANQGSEA. V was trimmed by 4 bases and J by 8 bases, leaving 11 bases between them. The CDR3 loop spans 11 amino acids. The CDR3 here is CSVVGTGGYTF. DNA for the CDR3: TGCAGCGTTGTGGGAACCGGGGGCTACACCTTC.

The genes are TRBV24-1 and TRBJ2-3; D may be TRBD2 (5 bases). V shed 0 bases and J shed 7 bases, with 10 bases lying between them. There are 14 residues in the CDR3. The germline V gene encodes CDR1 KGHDR and CDR2 SFDVKD. In nucleotides, the CDR3 is TGTGCCACCAGTGATTTGCGGTACGGGAATACGCAGTATTTT. Translating it yields CATSDLRYGNTQYF.

This chain connects TRBV20-1 to TRBJ2-3; either TRBD1 or TRBD2 may fit D (5 bases each). Deletions cut 5 bases from V and 11 bases from J, with 20 bases between. The length of the CDR3 is 13 residues. Germline CDR1 is DFQATT and CDR2 is SNEGSKA (reference sequence). CDR3 region: CSAERQGYNEQYF. The CDR3 bases are TGCAGTGCTGAGCGGCAGGGTTACAATGAGCAGTATTTT.

This chain uses TRBV11-1 with TRBJ2-7; 12 nucleotides agree with TRBD2. Unmatched junction bases numbered 11, after V lost 5 bases and J lost 6 bases. CDR1 is SGHAT and CDR2 is FQDESV in the germline V gene (reference sequence). CDR3 length: 16 residues. CDR3 in amino acids: CASSQDWLAGGSEQYF. The CDR3 DNA follows: TGTGCCAGCAGCCAAGACTGGCTAGCGGGAGGGAGCGAGCAGTACTTC.

The CDR3 DNA sequence: TGTGCCAGCAGTGTGGAGGGCAGCGCGAACACCGGGGAGCTGTTTTTT. Protein: CASSVEGSANTGELFF. The rearrangement uses TRBV2 and TRBJ2-2, with D perhaps matching TRBD2 (6 bases). Looked up from germline, CDR1 is SNHLY and CDR2 is FYNNEI. The CDR3 runs to 16 residues. Trimming took 4 bases from V and 0 from J, leaving 12 bases between them.

The sample holds one count of this clonotype. CDR3 sequence (DNA): TGTGCCAGCAGACAGATCGATAATTCACCCCTCCACTTT. Translating it yields CASRQIDNSPLHF. The chain couples TRBV7-8 to TRBJ1-6; D remains unclear. Germline V lookup: CDR1 SGHVS, CDR2 FQNEAQ. This CDR3 comprises 13 residues. V lost 6 bases, J lost 5 bases, and 8 bases lay in between.

This clonotype was seen just once. The chain combines TRBV12-3 or TRBV12-4 with TRBJ2-7; 8 bases agree with TRBD1. CDR3 length: 11 amino acids. Losses at the gene ends were 5 bases for V and 9 bases for J; bases not matched to a gene: 3. The CDR3 DNA reads as TGTGCCAGCAGTCCAGGGGGCGGGCAGTACTTC. Its translation: CASSPGGGQYF.

In this sample, this clonotype turned up a few times. This chain uses TRBV10-3 with TRBJ1-1; possibly TRBD1 for D (5 bases). CDR1 is ENHRY and CDR2 is SYGVKD in the germline V gene. The CDR3 length is 15 residues. V was cut by 3 bases and J by 7 bases, with 18 bases left in between. The CDR3 sequence is CAISDYGSQGVEAFF. Here the CDR3 DNA reads TGTGCCATCAGTGATTACGGTAGCCAGGGAGTTGAAGCTTTCTTT.

This clonotype has a handful of counts. The rearrangement joins TRBV10-3 to TRBJ1-2; D gene unclear. The CDR3 length is 14 residues. V was clipped by 3 bases and J by 1 base, with 9 bases between them. Germline assignment: CDR1 ENHRY and CDR2 SYGVKD. In DNA form, the CDR3 reads TGTGCCATCAGTGACGTGGACGTTAACTATGGCTACACCTTC. This sequence encodes CAISDVDVNYGYTF.

In its sample, this clonotype was seen many times. The chain links TRBV28 to TRBJ2-3; D is unclear. Germline CDR1 reads MDHEN; CDR2 reads SYDVKM. CDR3 length: 13 amino acids. Trimming cost V 2 bases and J 4 bases, with 7 bases left between them. The CDR3 DNA sequence: TGTGCCAGCAGTTTAGACTTCTCAGATACGCAGTATTTT. It specifies CASSLDFSDTQYF.

The V and J genes are TRBV2 and TRBJ2-3; D is perhaps TRBD2 (5 bases). Trimming stripped 3 bases from V and 3 bases from J, with 13 bases between. Germline values: CDR1 SNHLY, CDR2 FYNNEI. This CDR3 is built from 15 residues. CDR3 DNA: TGTGCCAGCAGTGACGGAGGTTTGGGGACAGATACGCAGTATTTT. It translates to CASSDGGLGTDTQYF.

In its sample, this clonotype was seen many times. The chain has TRBV7-3 and TRBJ1-1, with 7 nucleotides matching TRBD1. Germline lookup yields CDR1 SGHTA and CDR2 FQGTGA. This CDR3 is 15 amino acids long. With V trimmed by 0 bases and J by 5 bases, 6 bases remained unmatched. This CDR3 is CASSLTRAGGTEAFF. In DNA form, the CDR3 reads TGTGCCAGCAGCTTAACGCGGGCAGGGGGGACTGAAGCTTTCTTT.

This clonotype was counted between two and nine times. V gene TRBV7-8 combines with J gene TRBJ2-6; perhaps TRBD1 as D (6 bases). V was shortened by 1 base and J by 0 bases, with 10 bases between the two germline ends. The CDR3 spans 17 residues. Germline lookup yields CDR1 SGHVS and CDR2 FQNEAQ. As DNA, the CDR3 is TGTGCCAGCAGCTTAGTGGTAGGGGGCTCTGGGGCCAACGTCCTGACTTTC. It specifies CASSLVVGGSGANVLTF.

This clonotype was counted between two and nine times. The chain has TRBV7-9 and TRBJ1-3, with D possibly TRBD1 on 6 matching bases. Between the trimmed V and J ends, which lost 5 bases and 3 bases, there was a span of 11 bases. The germline V gene encodes CDR1 SEHNR and CDR2 FQNEAQ (reference sequence). CDR3 length: 14 residues. CDR3 DNA: TGTGCCAGCAGCCTTCGACAGGATGGAAACACCATATATTTT. Its translation is CASSLRQDGNTIYF.

This clonotype appeared many times. The chain is built from TRBV20-1 and TRBJ1-5; the match to TRBD1 covers 7 bases. The CDR3 is 15 residues long. The germline CDR1 and CDR2 sequences are DFQATT and SNEGSKA (reference sequence). The CDR3 DNA sequence: TGCAGCCTCCCGACAGGGAAGGGGAGCAATCAGCCCCAGCATTTT. It translates to CSLPTGKGSNQPQHF.

Ten or more counts support this clonotype. The gene calls are TRBV6-4 and TRBJ1-2, with D maybe TRBD1 (6 bases). CDR3 length: 16 amino acids. V lost 6 bases and J 3 bases, leaving 20 bases between the germline ends. Germline V CDR1 and CDR2: MRHNA, SNTAGT. The CDR3 reads CASRPLHRDTYYGYTF. As DNA, the CDR3 is TGTGCCAGCAGACCGCTTCACCGGGACACCTACTATGGCTACACCTTC.

In regard to this clonotype: One junction end disagrees with the germline gene, perhaps due to a read error. V usage is TRBV24-1 and J usage is TRBJ2-5, with 12 bases fitting TRBD2. This CDR3 comprises 17 residues. Germline values: CDR1 KGHDR, CDR2 SFDVKD. CDR3 region: CSARPTRLAGEGETQYF. As DNA, the CDR3 is TGCAGTGCTAGACCTACTAGACTAGCGGGGGAAGGAGAGACCCAGTACTTC.

This clonotype was observed at least ten times. The chain employs TRBV5-1 and TRBJ2-7, with D unresolved. Germline V lookup: CDR1 SGHRS, CDR2 YFSETQ. The CDR3 consists of 14 residues. V was shortened by 1 base and J by 5 bases, with 13 bases between the two germline ends. CDR3 sequence reads: CASSLNRNTDEQYF. The CDR3 DNA reads as TGCGCCAGCAGCTTGAACAGAAACACAGACGAGCAGTACTTC.

This clonotype was recorded once. The gene calls are TRBV10-3 and TRBJ1-1; TRBD1 is a possible D gene (6 bases). Trimming pared 2 bases from V and 1 base from J, leaving 11 bases between. The CDR3 is 15 residues long. The germline V gene encodes CDR1 ENHRY and CDR2 SYGVKD. CDR3: CAISELGRGNTEAFF. In nucleotides, the CDR3 is TGTGCCATCAGTGAGCTAGGCAGGGGGAACACTGAAGCTTTCTTT.